The sequence of this T cell receptor beta chain was determined in a study of early T cells in non-severe SARS-CoV-2 infection. Overall study: Sequencing of unsorted whole blood was done on bulk RNA, leaving chains unpaired.

CDR1 is SGHRS, CDR2 YFSETQ, per germline. The junction had 10 bases not matched to a gene; V was cut back by 4 bases and J by 0 bases. CDR3 length: 17 amino acids. This clonotype was counted ten times or more. Its antigen is still unknown. Broader study findings: Anti-spike CD8 specificities were favored by VDJdb matching, whose results missed private and CD4 specificities.

Individual cDNA molecules each received unique molecular identifiers attached to them. TCRdb ran MiXCR on the 5' RACE reads and lists one entry per CDR3 protein. Here the sample spans about 60,000 distinct CDR3 sequences, 5.6% being singletons. This TCR derives from an adult who was a healthcare worker with PCR-confirmed SARS-CoV-2 infection or an uninfected control (not recorded which). The V gene is TRBV5-1, the J gene TRBJ1-5; 7 nucleotides align to TRBD1. The sample comprised whole blood. As DNA, the CDR3 is TGCGCCAGCAGCCCGAACCCGGGACAGTATAGCAATCAGCCCCAGCATTTT. Its translation: CASSPNPGQYSNQPQHF.